The clone carrying this TCR beta chain was seen at least ten times. No antigen is known for it. The data stem from a study of Graves' ophthalmopathy and Graves' hyperthyroidism. CDR3 regions of TCR beta were amplified from RNA transcripts. First-round RT-PCR relied on HTBI primers, and a second-round multiplex PCR came next. TCRdb ran MiXCR on the multiplex PCR reads and lists one entry per CDR3 protein. The repertoire holds almost 750,000 distinct CDR3 sequences, with around 40% as singletons. Study-level findings and limits: Also, most clonotypes expanded in the thyroid above 0.001 frequency appeared in blood.

Germline CDR1 is SQVTM and CDR2 is ANQGSEA. The CDR3 has 18 amino acids. V lost 1 base and J lost 0; bases outside the gene matches: 12. The sample consisted of peripheral blood. The sequence was obtained from an adult man with Graves' ophthalmopathy. The chain is built from TRBV29-1 and TRBJ1-1; 9 bases align to TRBD1. The CDR3 nucleotides read TGCAGCGTTGAAGTAGATTGGACAGGGGCCCTTTTGAACACTGAAGCTTTCTTT. This sequence encodes CSVEVDWTGALLNTEAFF.